A single sample gave rise to the 12 T cell receptor beta chains below, sequenced in a study of OX40 agonist ivuxolimab in advanced cancers. Sequencing was performed with immunoSEQ multiplex PCR; in TCRdb, only in-frame clones are kept and a portion is missing. This table holds about 58,000 clones, roughly 84% found once. The material sequenced was CD4+ or CD8+ T cells sorted from blood, taken in a trial of the OX40 agonist ivuxolimab. The receptors come from an adult with an advanced solid tumor such as melanoma, head and neck, liver or kidney cancer.

V usage is TRBV28 and J usage is TRBJ1-2; D gene unclear. The ends were cut back, 6 bases at V and 0 bases at J, with 8 bases in the middle. The CDR3 consists of 13 residues. The V gene's germline CDR1 is MDHEN and CDR2 SYDVKM. This CDR3 is CASRVGANYGYTF. CDR3 in DNA: TGTGCCAGCAGGGTCGGGGCTAACTATGGCTACACCTTC.

This clone was seen once. The gene calls are TRBV29-1 and TRBJ2-7; possible D gene TRBD1, 5 bases. From germline, CDR1 is SQVTM and CDR2 ANQGSEA. This CDR3 has 11 amino acids. Trimming stripped 5 bases from V and 3 bases from J, with 8 bases between. The DNA of the CDR3 is TGCAGCGTTACAGACAGCTACGAGCAGTACTTC. Amino acid sequence: CSVTDSYEQYF.

V is TRBV9 and J is TRBJ1-4, with D perhaps TRBD1 (5 bases). The CDR3 totals 15 residues. The ends were cut back, 0 bases at V and 7 bases at J, with 13 bases in the middle. The germline CDR1 and CDR2 sequences are SGDLS and YYNGEE. This chain's CDR3 is CASSVAAGKFEKLFF. The CDR3 DNA follows: TGTGCCAGCAGCGTAGCGGCAGGGAAGTTTGAAAAACTGTTTTTT. Full variable domain (missing parts from reference TRBV9 and TRBJ1-4): DSGVTQTPKHLITATGQRVTLRCSPRSGDLSVYWYQQSLDQGLQFLIQYYNGEERAKGNILERFSAQQFPDLHSELNLSSLELGDSALYFCASSVAAGKFEKLFFGSGTQLSVL.

The chain links TRBV18 to TRBJ2-3, with TRBD2 matching 11 bases. The CDR3 totals 18 residues. Germline-derived CDR1 and CDR2 are KGHSH and LQKENI. J lost 2 bases, V lost 3 bases, and 10 bases had no gene match. CDR3 coding DNA: TGTGCCAGCTCACCGATTCTCCCTAGCGGGGGGATCACAGATACGCAGTATTTT. This encodes CASSPILPSGGITDTQYF.

The chain employs TRBV29-1 and TRBJ2-1, with 8 bases matching TRBD1. The CDR3 spans 14 residues. Per germline, CDR1 SQVTM and CDR2 ANQGSEA. The V gene end was trimmed by 7 bases and the J gene end by 1 base; junction bases not matched to a gene: 6. CDR3 region: CSARRDRSYNEQFF. The CDR3 bases are TGCAGCGCGCGCCGGGACAGGTCCTACAATGAGCAGTTCTTC.

This rearrangement joins TRBV10-3 to TRBJ1-1; the D is unclear. The V gene lost 0 bases and the J gene lost 5 bases, with 10 bases spanning the gap. Germline CDR1 and CDR2: ENHRY and SYGVKD. The CDR3 consists of 14 residues. CDR3 loop: CAISESTDLTEAFF. The CDR3 DNA sequence: TGTGCCATCAGTGAGTCAACGGACTTGACTGAAGCTTTCTTT.

A few counts support this clone. V gene TRBV7-9 combines with J gene TRBJ1-2, with a possible D match to TRBD1 (6 bases). Deletions cut 5 bases from V and 8 bases from J, with 9 bases between. CDR1 and CDR2 from the germline V gene are SEHNR and FQNEAQ (reference sequence). The CDR3 is 11 residues long. Written as DNA, the CDR3 is TGTGCCAGCAGCAACAGGGACGGCTACACCTTC. As protein: CASSNRDGYTF.

This chain links TRBV5-1 with TRBJ2-3, with TRBD2 matching 13 bases. V gave up 4 bases and J gave up 3 bases; unmatched junction bases: 5. Germline V lookup: CDR1 SGHRS, CDR2 YFSETQ. The CDR3 sequence is 16 residues long. CDR3: CASSAGLAGITDTQYF. DNA of the CDR3: TGCGCCAGCAGCGCGGGACTAGCGGGGATAACAGATACGCAGTATTTT.

V is TRBV6-1 and J is TRBJ1-2; D gene unclear. Germline lookup yields CDR1 MNHNS and CDR2 SASEGT. The CDR3 totals 16 residues. Trimming left V 4 bases short and J 2 bases short, with 17 bases between. The CDR3 DNA reads TGTGCCAGCAGTGCCGAACTCCTCAGGAACAACTATGGCTACACCTTC. Translated, it gives CASSAELLRNNYGYTF.

In its sample, this clone was seen a few times. V gene TRBV12-5 combines with J gene TRBJ1-1; D remains unclear. From germline, CDR1 is LGHNT and CDR2 FRNRAP. This CDR3 comprises 15 residues. The V end lost 5 bases, the J end lost 3 bases, and 16 bases lay between the germline ends. The CDR3 loop reads CASGPGPGRDTEAFF. DNA for the CDR3: TGTGCTAGTGGTCCCGGACCCGGGAGGGACACTGAAGCTTTCTTT. Full variable domain (missing parts from reference TRBV12-5 and TRBJ1-1): DARVTQTPRHKVTEMGQEVTMRCQPILGHNTVFWYRQTMMQGLELLAYFRNRAPLDDSGMPKDRFSAEMPDATLATLKIQPSEPRDSAVYFCASGPGPGRDTEAFFGQGTRLTVV.

Written as DNA, the CDR3 is TGCGCCAGCAGCCAAGATCTTGGGGGATCCTATAATTCACCCCTCCACTTT. Protein sequence: CASSQDLGGSYNSPLHF. This rearrangement joins TRBV4-1 to TRBJ1-6; D is perhaps TRBD1 (5 bases). This CDR3 is 17 amino acids long. V was pared by 0 bases and J by 1 base, with 10 bases between. Germline V CDR1 and CDR2: MGHRA, YSYEKL.

V is TRBV6-5 and J is TRBJ1-1; the D gene is possibly TRBD1 (5 bases). Germline CDR1 MNHEY, CDR2 SVGAGI. The CDR3 contains 14 residues. Trimming stripped 0 bases from V and 6 bases from J, with 11 bases between. CDR3 sequence (DNA): TGTGCCAGCAGTTACTCGACCCGGGGGGCTGAAGCTTTCTTT. This gives the protein CASSYSTRGAEAFF.